These 19 T cell receptor beta chains share one sample of origin, sequenced in a study of cytomegalovirus exposure and HLA in healthy donors. Amplification used 60 Vbeta primers and 13 Jbeta primers. The protocol was immunoSEQ multiplex PCR, while the TCRdb copy is restricted to in-frame clones and leaves out a portion. The sample gives about 160,000 clones, 60% to 85% of which show up once; around 3% is in the top ten. Sample: PBMCs. The source of these receptors is a woman aged 45-65 years in good health and CMV-seropositive.

The chain is built from TRBV6-5 and TRBJ1-1; D gene unclear. V was clipped by 0 bases and J by 7 bases, with 9 bases between them. This CDR3 is 13 amino acids long. CDR1 and CDR2 from the germline V gene are MNHEY and SVGAGI. The CDR3 sequence: CASSYSGGNEAFF. CDR3 bases: TGTGCCAGCAGTTACTCGGGCGGGAATGAAGCTTTCTTT.

The J gene is TRBJ1-5, the V gene TRBV5-8; weak D call: TRBD1 (5 bases). V dropped 4 bases and J dropped 11 bases, with 16 bases sitting between them. Germline values: CDR1 SGHTS, CDR2 YDEGEE. This CDR3 region has 13 residues. CDR3 sequence (DNA): TGTGCCAGCAGCCCCGGCGAAGGGGCGGCCCAGCATTTT. Its protein product is CASSPGEGAAQHF.

Only a few counts were recorded for this clone. This chain connects TRBV7-9 to TRBJ2-1, with 7 bases identical to TRBD2. J was trimmed by 6 bases and V by 3 bases; bases with no gene match: 8. CDR1 SEHNR and CDR2 FQNEAQ come from the germline V gene (reference sequence). This CDR3 has 15 amino acids. CDR3 coding DNA: TGTGCCAGCAGCTTCGGGCAGGGAGGGATCAATGAGCAGTTCTTC. Its protein product is CASSFGQGGINEQFF.

This clone has just a few counts. The chain recombines TRBV5-1 with TRBJ1-2; D is perhaps TRBD1 (5 bases). Trimming took off 0 bases at V and 4 bases at J, with 13 bases between the two ends. This CDR3 has 15 amino acids. Germline CDR1 is SGHRS and CDR2 is YFSETQ. Written as DNA, the CDR3 is TGCGCCAGCAGCTTGGATCAGGGTATATCCTATGGCTACACCTTC. Translated, it gives CASSLDQGISYGYTF. Combining the CDR3 with reference TRBV5-1 and TRBJ1-2 gives the whole variable domain KAGVTQTPRYLIKTRGQQVTLSCSPISGHRSVSWYQQTPGQGLQFLFEYFSETQRNKGNFPGRFSGRQFSNSRSEMNVSTLELGDSALYLCASSLDQGISYGYTFGSGTRLTVV.

The chain uses TRBV6-6 and TRBJ2-5; D call uncertain. The assigned J gene may be wrong: the sequence end matches TRBJ2-7 better. The CDR3 extends over 13 amino acids. From germline, CDR1 is MNHNY and CDR2 SVGAGI (reference sequence). CDR3 coding DNA: TGTGCCAGCAGTTATGCCCCGGTCTACGAGCAGTACTTC. It yields the protein CASSYAPVYEQYF.

Turning to this clone: Other DNA sequences in the sample encode the same CDR3. The genes are TRBV9 and TRBJ2-7, with D possibly matching TRBD2 (6 bases). Per the germline V gene, CDR1 is SGDLS and CDR2 is YYNGEE. With 0 bases removed from V and 3 bases from J, the gap between germline ends came to 10 bases. The CDR3 has 14 amino acids. For the CDR3, the DNA is TGTGCCAGCAGCGTAGGTAGTAGCGGCTACGAGCAGTACTTC. It codes for CASSVGSSGYEQYF.

The chain is built from TRBV5-1 and TRBJ1-2; 10 bases are shared with TRBD1. The CDR3 loop spans 16 amino acids. Per the germline V gene, CDR1 is SGHRS and CDR2 is YFSETQ. V gave up 0 bases and J gave up 6 bases; unmatched junction bases: 8. The CDR3 loop reads CASSLEYDRGLDGYTF. CDR3 nucleotide sequence: TGCGCCAGCAGCTTGGAATATGACAGGGGGCTGGATGGCTACACCTTC.

The V and J genes are TRBV2 and TRBJ2-5, with no clear D. The V gene lost 10 bases and the J gene lost 0 bases, with 15 bases spanning the gap. Looked up from germline, CDR1 is SNHLY and CDR2 is FYNNEI. The length of the CDR3 is 14 residues. CDR3 region: CATINTEYQETQYF. CDR3 nucleotides: TGTGCCACCATAAATACAGAGTACCAAGAGACCCAGTACTTC.

About this clone: Other DNA sequences of this sample code for an identical CDR3. CDR3 sequence: CASSGQGTYNSPLHF. In DNA, the CDR3 is TGTGCCAGCAGTGGACAGGGCACCTATAATTCACCCCTCCACTTT. The chain has TRBV2 and TRBJ1-6; 7 bases fit TRBD1. The CDR3 contains 15 residues. The V gene end was trimmed by 4 bases and the J gene end by 2 bases; junction bases not matched to a gene: 2. The germline gives CDR1 SNHLY, CDR2 FYNNEI.

The CDR3 DNA reads TGTGCCAGCAGCCCAGGAACAGGGTTTGGAGAGCAGTACTTC. This gives the protein CASSPGTGFGEQYF. The rearrangement joins TRBV9 to TRBJ2-7; D may be TRBD1 (6 bases). Germline V gives CDR1 SGDLS, CDR2 YYNGEE. V dropped 4 bases and J dropped 7 bases, with 18 bases sitting between them. The length of the CDR3 is 14 residues.

The rearrangement uses TRBV6-1 and TRBJ2-7; 7 bases line up with TRBD1. Germline trimming cut 4 bases from V and 6 bases from J; bases unmatched to any gene: 6. Germline values: CDR1 MNHNS, CDR2 SASEGT. The CDR3 has 13 amino acids. The chain's CDR3 is CASSGKGALEQYF. In DNA form, the CDR3 reads TGTGCCAGCAGTGGGAAGGGGGCTCTCGAGCAGTACTTC.

V gene TRBV29-1 combines with J gene TRBJ2-1; TRBD1 aligns across 7 bases. J was trimmed by 5 bases and V by 1 base; bases with no gene match: 11. This CDR3 has 16 amino acids. CDR1 is SQVTM and CDR2 is ANQGSEA in the germline V gene. The CDR3 bases are TGCAGCGTTGAAGGCGAAAGGGACAGCCATAACAATGAGCAGTTCTTC. Protein product: CSVEGERDSHNNEQFF.

This CDR3 is CASSSGTGVTEAFF. The CDR3 region has the DNA TGTGCCAGCTCATCCGGGACAGGGGTTACTGAAGCTTTCTTT. V is TRBV18 and J is TRBJ1-1; 10 positions match TRBD1. The CDR3 spans 14 residues. Germline V lookup: CDR1 KGHSH, CDR2 LQKENI. V shed 5 bases and J 5 bases; nucleotides not matched to a gene: 5.

DNA for the CDR3: TGTGCCAGCAGCTTATCCGGGACAGGGGTATACGAGCAGTACTTC. Amino acids: CASSLSGTGVYEQYF. The chain is built from TRBV9 and TRBJ2-7, with 10 bases lining up with TRBD1. The germline V gene encodes CDR1 SGDLS and CDR2 YYNGEE. CDR3 length: 15 amino acids. V lost 4 bases, J lost 4 bases, and 8 bases stayed unmatched.

CDR3 sequence (DNA): TGTGCCAGCAGCGAAGGGGGCCTCAATCCCAGTGGCTACACCTTC. Translated: CASSEGGLNPSGYTF. This chain connects TRBV9 to TRBJ1-2; TRBD1 matches 7 bases. J lost 7 bases, V lost 3 bases, and 12 bases had no gene match. There are 15 residues in the CDR3. From germline, CDR1 is SGDLS and CDR2 YYNGEE. Full variable domain (missing parts from reference TRBV9 and TRBJ1-2): DSGVTQTPKHLITATGQRVTLRCSPRSGDLSVYWYQQSLDQGLQFLIQYYNGEERAKGNILERFSAQQFPDLHSELNLSSLELGDSALYFCASSEGGLNPSGYTFGSGTRLTVV.

The rearrangement links TRBV18 to TRBJ1-5; D not resolved. The CDR3 has 13 amino acids. Germline V gene sequence: CDR1 KGHSH, CDR2 LQKENI. V was pared by 2 bases and J by 9 bases, with 11 bases between. DNA for the CDR3: TGTGCCAGCTCACCAGTTTTGTCGGGGCCCCAGCATTTT. Translating it yields CASSPVLSGPQHF.

The chain recombines TRBV6-5 with TRBJ1-2; D unresolved. The CDR3 is 14 residues long. Germline V lookup: CDR1 MNHEY, CDR2 SVGAGI. Trimming shortened V by 0 bases and J by 4 bases, and 9 bases separated the two germline ends. The CDR3 region has the DNA TGTGCCAGCAGTTACTCATCGGGAAGCTATGGCTACACCTTC. It encodes CASSYSSGSYGYTF.

V is TRBV5-4 and J is TRBJ1-1; D is ambiguous. The CDR3 extends over 13 amino acids. Germline V gene sequence: CDR1 SGHNT, CDR2 YYREEE (reference sequence). The CDR3 DNA follows: TGTGCAAGCTACGATCAGATGAACACTGAAGCTTTCTTT. Encoded protein: CASYDQMNTEAFF.

As regards this clone: A junction end diverges from the germline sequence, so it may reflect a read error. This rearrangement joins TRBV10-3 to TRBJ1-1, with D possibly being TRBD1 (6 bases). The CDR3 totals 12 residues. Germline CDR1 and CDR2: ENHRY and SYGVKD. The CDR3 loop is CAINEGGCEAFF. CDR3 bases: TGTGCCATCAATGAGGGGGGGTGTGAAGCTTTCTTT.